This TCR beta chain was identified during a study of cytomegalovirus exposure and HLA in healthy donors. Overall study: The 90 to 150 validation repertoires matched the 650 to 850 first-cohort repertoires in platform, a later analysis reported. Findings and limits, study-wide: A subsequent analysis found that TCR clusters from the first cohort also tended to co-occur in the 120 validation repertoires, with 94% of cluster scores above 0. Specific recognition of CMV antigens was confirmed in vitro for three chains (all CMV-associated).

Assay: immunoSEQ multiplex PCR; the TCRdb copy retains only in-frame clones and omits some. The sample records some 240,000 clones, over 65% being singletons. On this clone: Its antigen is not identified.

Trimming stripped 2 bases from V and 0 bases from J, with 8 bases between. Germline CDR1 MNHEY, CDR2 SVGAGI. This CDR3 has 15 residues. This sequence joins TRBV6-5 and TRBJ2-1; D remains unclear. The origin of this receptor is a woman under 30 in good health and CMV-seronegative. Input material: PBMCs. The CDR3 sequence is CASSYRLSSYNEQFF. Here the CDR3 DNA reads TGTGCCAGCAGTTACCGGCTGAGCTCCTACAATGAGCAGTTCTTC.